Each of the 27 T cell receptor beta chains below was sequenced from the same sample in a study of response to subunit inactivated influenza vaccine. TCRdb re-analysed the RT-PCR reads in MiXCR, keeping a single row per CDR3 protein. The sample contains about 780,000 distinct CDR3 sequences, approximately 17% of which appear only once. The sample in question was PBMCs from blood, obtained roughly 5 days after vaccination. The source of these receptors is a man between 50 and 59 years old who received an inactivated influenza vaccine.

The chain recombines TRBV4-1 with TRBJ2-2; either TRBD1 or TRBD2 may fit D (5 bases each). Trimming shortened V by 0 bases and J by 3 bases, and 17 bases separated the two germline ends. Germline V gene sequence: CDR1 MGHRA, CDR2 YSYEKL. There are 18 residues in the CDR3. CDR3 protein: CASSQDKWDGSYTGELFF. CDR3 DNA sequence: TGCGCCAGCAGCCAAGATAAGTGGGACGGATCCTACACCGGGGAGCTGTTTTTT.

The V and J genes are TRBV20-1 and TRBJ2-2; D might be TRBD1 or TRBD2, each matching 5 bases. The CDR3 covers 16 residues. V shed 0 bases and J shed 4 bases, with 15 bases lying between them. From germline, CDR1 is DFQATT and CDR2 SNEGSKA (reference sequence). The CDR3 DNA reads as TGCAGTGCTAGAGATTTCCGGGGCGGAGGCACCGGGGAGCTGTTTTTT. Protein product: CSARDFRGGGTGELFF.

The chain links TRBV6-1 to TRBJ1-2; 12 bases are a match to TRBD1. CDR3 size: 14 residues. V shed 7 bases, J shed 7 bases, and the junction held 7 bases outside the gene matches. Looked up from germline, CDR1 is MNHNS and CDR2 is SASEGT. The CDR3 nucleotides are TGTGCCAGCAAACTCGGGACAGGGGGCGGTGGCTACACCTTC. Translation: CASKLGTGGGGYTF.

The V gene is TRBV29-1, the J gene TRBJ2-5; TRBD1 agrees at 7 bases. Germline V lookup: CDR1 SQVTM, CDR2 ANQGSEA. V trimming: 8 bases; J trimming: 3 bases; junction bases outside the gene matches: 3. CDR3 length: 11 residues. CDR3 amino acids: CSTGTEETQYF. The CDR3, as DNA: TGCAGCACCGGGACAGAAGAGACCCAGTACTTC.

In its sample, this clonotype was seen many times. V gene TRBV6-1 combines with J gene TRBJ2-1, with 11 bases that match TRBD2. After removal of 6 bases from V and 14 bases from J, the junction contained 12 bases not matched to a gene. The CDR3 sequence is 14 residues long. In germline, CDR1 is MNHNS, CDR2 SASEGT. CDR3 bases: TGTGCCAGCAGCCCCGGATTGGGACTAGCGGTTGAGTTCTTC. It translates to CASSPGLGLAVEFF.

Ten or more counts support this clonotype. The genes are TRBV12-3 or TRBV12-4 and TRBJ2-5; D perhaps matches TRBD2 (6 bases). V dropped 5 bases and J dropped 5 bases, with 15 bases sitting between them. This CDR3 spans 14 amino acids. CDR3 DNA: TGTGCCAGCAGTCTATTCCTTGGGGGGGAGACCCAGTACTTC. This codes for CASSLFLGGETQYF.

The V and J genes are TRBV7-9 and TRBJ2-7; D gene uncertain. V lost 1 base, J lost 3 bases, and 19 bases lay in between. Germline loops: CDR1 SEHNR, CDR2 FQNEAQ (reference sequence). The CDR3 runs 17 residues. This chain's CDR3 is CASSLGAARHGSYEQYF. The CDR3 DNA sequence: TGTGCCAGCAGCTTAGGTGCGGCACGGCACGGCAGCTACGAGCAGTACTTC.

This clonotype showed up many times. V usage is TRBV5-1 and J usage is TRBJ2-7; D is perhaps TRBD1 (6 bases). V shed 0 bases and J shed 3 bases, with 10 bases lying between them. The CDR3 is 14 amino acids. Germline V gene lookup returns CDR1 SGHRS and CDR2 YFSETQ. DNA of the CDR3: TGCGCCAGCAGCTTGGAACAGGGTAACTACGAGCAGTACTTC. Protein sequence: CASSLEQGNYEQYF.

The V gene is TRBV11-2, the J gene TRBJ2-1, with 10 bases fitting TRBD2. Trimming removed 0 bases from V and 0 bases from J; junction bases left unmatched: 8. The germline V gene encodes CDR1 SGHAT and CDR2 FQNNGV. This CDR3 comprises 19 residues. CDR3 nucleotide sequence: TGTGCCAGCAGCTTAGATGCTAGCGGGGGCCTTAGCTCCTACAATGAGCAGTTCTTC. Translating it yields CASSLDASGGLSSYNEQFF.

The chain joins TRBV29-1 to TRBJ2-7; the D gene is possibly TRBD2 (6 bases). Trimming took off 5 bases at V and 4 bases at J, with 18 bases between the two ends. The germline CDR1 and CDR2 sequences are SQVTM and ANQGSEA. CDR3 size: 14 residues. The CDR3 bases are TGCAGCGTTCAGGTTTCCGACGGGGGTTACGAGCAGTACTTC. Amino acids: CSVQVSDGGYEQYF.

This clonotype was observed a handful of times. The chain is built from TRBV12-3 or TRBV12-4 and TRBJ2-3; D is perhaps TRBD1 (5 bases). This CDR3 comprises 14 residues. Between the trimmed V and J ends, which lost 1 base and 5 bases, there was a span of 10 bases. Here the CDR3 reads CASSLGGRRDTQYF. CDR3 DNA sequence: TGTGCCAGCAGTTTAGGGGGCAGAAGAGATACGCAGTATTTT.

The chain uses TRBV5-1 and TRBJ2-2; D ambiguous. This CDR3 contains 16 residues. V was trimmed by 6 bases and J by 1 base, leaving 16 bases between them. CDR1 and CDR2 from the germline V gene are SGHRS and YFSETQ. The CDR3 region has the DNA TGCGCCAGCACCACCGCCGCGGACCTGAACACCGGGGAGCTGTTTTTT. It translates to CASTTAADLNTGELFF.

This clonotype was detected a few times. The rearrangement joins TRBV2 to TRBJ1-2; D not certain. The CDR3 is made up of 14 amino acids. Germline V gives CDR1 SNHLY, CDR2 FYNNEI. The ends were cut back, 5 bases at V and 2 bases at J, with 12 bases in the middle. The CDR3: CASSKEARNYGYTF. For the CDR3, the DNA is TGTGCCAGCAGTAAGGAGGCCAGGAACTATGGCTACACCTTC.

This clonotype has more than one count but fewer than ten. The J gene is TRBJ2-1, the V gene TRBV6-2 or TRBV6-3; 10 nucleotides match TRBD2. The J segment lost 3 bases and the V segment lost 6 bases, leaving 5 bases of the junction unmatched. The CDR3 is made up of 15 amino acids. Germline values: CDR1 MNHEY, CDR2 SVGEGT. DNA of the CDR3: TGTGCCAGCAGCCCACTAGCGGGACACTACAATGAGCAGTTCTTC. Translating gives CASSPLAGHYNEQFF.

The V gene is TRBV24-1, the J gene TRBJ1-2; D unclear. The V gene lost 10 bases and the J gene lost 3 bases, with 14 bases spanning the gap. The CDR3 extends over 13 amino acids. Per the germline V gene, CDR1 is KGHDR and CDR2 is SFDVKD. CDR3 nucleotide sequence: TGTGCCACAAATCGCCCGGGAGACTATGGCTACACCTTC. It translates to CATNRPGDYGYTF.

Details on this clonotype: Compared with germline, one end of the junction differs, possibly owing to a read error. The gene calls are TRBV4-3 and TRBJ2-5, with 9 bases aligning to TRBD1. This CDR3 comprises 15 residues. Germline V gives CDR1 LGHNA, CDR2 YSLEER. The CDR3 spells CASSSSGTGLENQYF. CDR3 DNA sequence: TGCGCCAGCAGCAGCTCCGGGACAGGGCTAGAGAACCAGTACTTC.

Only a few counts were recorded for this clonotype. The chain has TRBV20-1 and TRBJ2-1; perhaps TRBD2 as D (6 bases). This CDR3 spans 14 amino acids. V was cut by 5 bases and J by 3 bases, with 14 bases left in between. The germline CDR1 and CDR2 sequences are DFQATT and SNEGSKA (reference sequence). CDR3 in amino acids: CSAPDGGIYNEQFF. CDR3 coding DNA: TGCAGTGCTCCTGACGGGGGAATCTACAATGAGCAGTTCTTC.

This clonotype occurred a few times. The genes are TRBV19 and TRBJ1-6; 7 nucleotides align to TRBD1. J lost 9 bases, V lost 6 bases, and 17 bases had no gene match. CDR3 size: 17 residues. CDR1 is LNHDA and CDR2 is SQIVND in the germline V gene (reference sequence). The DNA of the CDR3 is TGTGCCAGTAGCCAATCGACAGGGAGAGGACTTACTTCACCCCTCCACTTT. Amino acids: CASSQSTGRGLTSPLHF.

This clonotype was recorded a few times. CDR3 in DNA: TGTGCCAGCAGCCAAGATGCGGGACTAGACTTGTTCTTC. It codes for CASSQDAGLDLFF. V usage is TRBV3-1 and J usage is TRBJ2-1, with 8 nucleotides matching TRBD2. Germline V gene sequence: CDR1 LGHDT, CDR2 YNNKEL (reference sequence). Trimming cost V 0 bases and J 15 bases; bases outside gene matches: 7. The CDR3 is 13 residues long.

This clonotype has more than one count but fewer than ten. The chain recombines TRBV19 with TRBJ2-1; 9 nucleotides line up with TRBD2. This CDR3 spans 15 amino acids. Germline V gives CDR1 LNHDA, CDR2 SQIVND (reference sequence). For the CDR3, the DNA is TGTGTAGGGCTAGCGGGGAAGTCATCATACAATGAGCAGTTCTTC. It yields the protein CVGLAGKSSYNEQFF.

In its sample, this clonotype was seen a few times. The chain joins TRBV20-1 to TRBJ2-3; 9 bases are shared with TRBD1. V lost 6 bases and J lost 6; bases outside the gene matches: 16. CDR1 and CDR2 from the germline V gene are DFQATT and SNEGSKA (reference sequence). This CDR3 is 16 amino acids long. CDR3 amino acids: CSAHPGQGGRWDTQYF. Written as DNA, the CDR3 is TGCAGTGCCCACCCGGGACAGGGAGGGCGGTGGGATACGCAGTATTTT.

The CDR3 DNA reads TGTGCCAGCTCACCGGGACAGGGAGCCGCAGATACGCAGTATTTT. Its translation: CASSPGQGAADTQYF. This rearrangement joins TRBV18 to TRBJ2-3, with 9 bases fitting TRBD1. There are 15 residues in the CDR3. With V trimmed by 3 bases and J by 4 bases, 5 bases remained unmatched. The germline gives CDR1 KGHSH, CDR2 LQKENI.

The chain carries TRBV14 and TRBJ2-5, with a possible D match to TRBD1 (6 bases). V was clipped by 5 bases and J by 9 bases, with 13 bases between them. This CDR3 is 12 amino acids long. Germline values: CDR1 SGHDN, CDR2 FVKESK. The CDR3 is CASSTNRAAQYF. In DNA form, the CDR3 reads TGTGCCAGCAGCACCAACAGGGCGGCCCAGTACTTC.

This clonotype showed up many times. This chain joins TRBV6-1 and TRBJ2-5; TRBD2 matches 10 bases. Germline V gene data show CDR1 as MNHNS and CDR2 as SASEGT. The CDR3 covers 13 residues. Trimming at V came to 8 bases and at J to 3 bases, leaving 3 bases not matched to a gene. As DNA, the CDR3 is TGTGCCAGCCGCCTAGCGGGAGAAGAGACCCAGTACTTC. It encodes CASRLAGEETQYF.

This clonotype has just a few counts. The rearrangement uses TRBV7-2 and TRBJ2-3; TRBD2 matches 12 bases. The CDR3 spans 16 residues. The germline gives CDR1 SGHTA, CDR2 FQGNSA. With 2 bases clipped from V and 4 bases from J, the junction kept 4 bases outside the gene matches. For the CDR3, the DNA is TGTGCCAGCAGCTTAACTAGCGGGGGGTATGCAGATACGCAGTATTTT. This sequence encodes CASSLTSGGYADTQYF.

The chain joins TRBV7-9 to TRBJ2-5, with D possibly matching TRBD2 (5 bases). Germline CDR1 is SEHNR and CDR2 is FQNEAQ (reference sequence). V lost 4 bases to trimming and J lost 3 bases, with 18 bases between them. The CDR3 consists of 16 residues. This chain's CDR3 is CASSSPGPGMEETQYF. The CDR3 DNA reads TGTGCCAGCAGCTCCCCCGGACCCGGGATGGAAGAGACCCAGTACTTC.

The chain is built from TRBV20-1 and TRBJ2-5; D is perhaps TRBD2 (5 bases). The CDR3 length is 13 residues. Germline V lookup: CDR1 DFQATT, CDR2 SNEGSKA (reference sequence). V dropped 0 bases and J dropped 5 bases, with 10 bases sitting between them. The CDR3 sequence is CSARDEGGETQYF. CDR3 in DNA: TGCAGTGCTAGAGATGAGGGTGGGGAGACCCAGTACTTC.